Sequencing of this T cell receptor (beta chain) was carried out in a study of human T cells and chemical hapten exposure. Whole-study context: Small differences in pooled library volume mainly drove the variation in TCR yields per sample.

In the authors' methods: TCRs per sample had a median of around 100,000 and ranged from roughly 20,000 to 700,000. TCRdb redid the calling of the 5' RACE reads with MiXCR, one entry per CDR3 protein. These V and J calls derive from TCRdb rather than the authors' analysis. The sample includes 81,000 or so distinct CDR3 sequences, 6% to 8.5% seen only once; the top ten take 2% to 2.5%. Total RNA extraction was carried out from unfractionated whole blood. V lost 5 bases, J lost 5 bases, and 12 bases stayed unmatched. CDR1 and CDR2 from the germline V gene are MNHEY and SMNVEV (reference sequence). CDR3 size: 17 residues.

The chain links TRBV27 to TRBJ2-5; TRBD2 agrees at 12 bases. The clonotype comes from a male donor in good health. CDR3 sequence (DNA): TGTGCCAGCAGTCCGATTCGACTAGCGGGGGATACTGAGACCCAGTACTTC. This sequence encodes CASSPIRLAGDTETQYF.